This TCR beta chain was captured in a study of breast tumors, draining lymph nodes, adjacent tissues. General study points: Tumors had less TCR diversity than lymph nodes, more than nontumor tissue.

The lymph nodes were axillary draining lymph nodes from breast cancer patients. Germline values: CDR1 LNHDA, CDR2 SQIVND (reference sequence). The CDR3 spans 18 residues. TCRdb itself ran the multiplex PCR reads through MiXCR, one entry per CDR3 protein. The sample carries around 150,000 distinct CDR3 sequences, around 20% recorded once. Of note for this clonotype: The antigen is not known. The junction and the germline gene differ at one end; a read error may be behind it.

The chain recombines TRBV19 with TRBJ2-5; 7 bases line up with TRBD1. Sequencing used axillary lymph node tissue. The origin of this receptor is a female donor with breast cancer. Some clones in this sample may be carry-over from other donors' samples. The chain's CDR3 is CAGSIGVGAGGIQETQYF. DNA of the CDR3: TGTGCCGGTAGTATAGGAGTGGGGGCAGGGGGTATCCAAGAGACCCAGTACTTC.